Shown below are 30 T cell receptor beta chains from a single sample sequenced in a study of blood T cell repertoires in COVID-19. Sequencing used immunoSEQ multiplex PCR; TCRdb keeps in-frame clones, though not all of them. The table has some 80,000 clones, 70% to 90% seen once. Material for sequencing was peripheral blood. Receptors were obtained from a woman aged 80 or older in a cohort sampled during active or convalescent COVID-19.

The chain uses TRBV12-3 or TRBV12-4 and TRBJ2-7; 8 positions match TRBD2. The CDR3 runs 13 residues. J gave up 6 bases and V 6 bases, and 7 bases lay outside the gene matches. The CDR3 DNA reads as TGTGCCAGCAGATCAAGCGGGAGCTGCGAGCAGTACGTC. The encoded protein is CASRSSGSCEQYV.

The rearrangement links TRBV27 to TRBJ1-1; 7 bases map to TRBD1. The V and J ends lost 5 bases and 1 base, in that order; junction bases with no gene match: 4. The CDR3 runs 14 residues. Germline-derived CDR1 and CDR2 are MNHEY and SMNVEV (reference sequence). The CDR3: CASSRQGWNTEAFF. The CDR3 DNA reads as TGTGCCAGCAGTCGACAGGGTTGGAACACTGAAGCTTTCTTT.

The rearrangement links TRBV15 to TRBJ1-5; D remains ambiguous. This CDR3 spans 15 amino acids. Germline CDR1 LNHNV, CDR2 YYDKDF (reference sequence). The ends were cut back, 0 bases at V and 2 bases at J, with 8 bases in the middle. CDR3 protein: CATSRERRGNQPQHF. The DNA of the CDR3 is TGTGCCACCAGCAGAGAACGGAGAGGCAATCAGCCCCAGCATTTT.

This clone was detected once. This chain connects TRBV10-1 to TRBJ2-5, with 14 bases matching TRBD2. The V gene's germline CDR1 is WNHNN and CDR2 SYGVQD (reference sequence). The CDR3 is 19 amino acids. V dropped 2 bases and J dropped 1; count of bases not matched to a gene: 9. CDR3 bases: TGCGCCAGCAGTGAGGGGACTAGCGGGAGAAGGGGGCCCCAAGAGACCCAGTACTTC. Encoded protein: CASSEGTSGRRGPQETQYF.

The chain uses TRBV5-1 and TRBJ2-1, with unresolved D. The CDR3 contains 14 residues. Germline V gives CDR1 SGHRS, CDR2 YFSETQ. V lost 6 bases, J lost 2 bases, and 12 bases lay in between. The CDR3 spells CASKIDIAYNEQFF. CDR3 bases: TGCGCCAGCAAGATTGACATCGCCTACAATGAGCAGTTCTTC.

The rearrangement joins TRBV5-1 to TRBJ1-1; possibly TRBD1 for D (5 bases). Per the germline V gene, CDR1 is SGHRS and CDR2 is YFSETQ. Between the trimmed V and J ends, which lost 0 bases and 2 bases, there was a span of 8 bases. The CDR3 is 14 residues long. The CDR3 loop reads CASSLGGRNTEAFF. CDR3 bases: TGCGCCAGCAGCTTGGGGGGCAGAAACACTGAAGCTTTCTTT.

J is TRBJ1-1 and V is TRBV3-1 (or the pseudogene TRBV3-2); 8 bases are a match to TRBD1. V was pared by 2 bases and J by 5 bases, with 4 bases of the junction left unmatched. CDR3 length: 14 residues. The V gene's germline CDR1 is LGHDT and CDR2 YNNKEL (reference sequence). The CDR3 DNA sequence: TGTGCCAGCAGCCAAATTACAGGGGGAACTGAAGCTTTCTTT. Its translation: CASSQITGGTEAFF.

This clone was seen just once. The gene calls are TRBV10-3 and TRBJ1-1; maybe TRBD1 (6 bases). Germline V lookup: CDR1 ENHRY, CDR2 SYGVKD. The CDR3 extends over 14 amino acids. The V gene lost 1 base and the J gene lost 2 bases, with 8 bases spanning the gap. CDR3 nucleotide sequence: TGTGCCATCAGTGAGTTACAGGGTAACACTGAAGCTTTCTTT. Protein product: CAISELQGNTEAFF.

This chain joins TRBV15 and TRBJ2-7; 8 nucleotides line up with TRBD2. Germline CDR1 LNHNV, CDR2 YYDKDF (reference sequence). The CDR3 has 17 amino acids. J lost 5 bases, V lost 0 bases, and 12 bases had no gene match. The DNA for the CDR3 is TGTGCCACCAGCAGAGACCCTCCAGGGCGCGGGAGGCACGAGCAGTACGTC. It specifies CATSRDPPGRGRHEQYV.

This clone was seen just once. The CDR3 DNA is TGTGCCAGCAGCGGACTAGCGGGTGCATCCTACAATGAGCAGTTCTTC. This translates into CASSGLAGASYNEQFF. This chain uses TRBV6-4 with TRBJ2-1; 11 bases align to TRBD2. Germline CDR1 and CDR2: MRHNA and SNTAGT. V lost 6 bases and J lost 1; bases outside the gene matches: 5. The CDR3 is made up of 16 amino acids.

In its sample, this clone was seen once. The V and J genes are TRBV25-1 and TRBJ2-1; D remains unclear. Germline V gene lookup returns CDR1 MGHDK and CDR2 SYGVNS. The CDR3 covers 11 residues. Trimming left V 4 bases short and J 5 bases short, with 3 bases between. In nucleotides, the CDR3 is TGTGCCAGCAGTGGAGACAATGAGCAGTTCTTC. Its protein product is CASSGDNEQFF.

The V gene is TRBV9, the J gene TRBJ2-5, with a tentative D call TRBD1 (5 bases). From germline, CDR1 is SGDLS and CDR2 YYNGEE. Trimming took 4 bases from V and 4 from J, leaving 17 bases between them. This CDR3 region has 15 residues. The CDR3 nucleotides read TGTGCCAGCAGCCCTGGGGCGTGGGGTGGAGAGACCCAGTACTTC. Its translation is CASSPGAWGGETQYF. Using reference TRBV9 and TRBJ2-5 for the parts outside the CDR3, the full variable domain is DSGVTQTPKHLITATGQRVTLRCSPRSGDLSVYWYQQSLDQGLQFLIQYYNGEERAKGNILERFSAQQFPDLHSELNLSSLELGDSALYFCASSPGAWGGETQYFGPGTRLLVL.

A single count supports this clone. Within the sample, other DNA sequences also encode this same CDR3. V gene TRBV5-1 combines with J gene TRBJ2-5, with unresolved D. The CDR3 consists of 14 residues. V gave up 1 base and J gave up 1 base, with 8 bases separating them. Germline V lookup: CDR1 SGHRS, CDR2 YFSETQ. The chain's CDR3 is CASSLSRGQETQYF. In DNA form, the CDR3 reads TGCGCCAGCAGCTTGTCTCGCGGCCAAGAGACCCAGTACTTC.

The gene calls are TRBV2 and TRBJ1-2; D ambiguous. Germline V gene lookup returns CDR1 SNHLY and CDR2 FYNNEI. The CDR3 runs to 12 residues. V gave up 2 bases and J gave up 3 bases, with 4 bases separating them. For the CDR3, the DNA is TGTGCCAGCAGTGAACAGGACTATGGCTACACCTTC. It translates to CASSEQDYGYTF.

The chain recombines TRBV27 with TRBJ2-7, with D perhaps matching TRBD1 (6 bases). The V and J ends lost 3 bases and 1 base respectively, with 13 bases between them. Germline V gene sequence: CDR1 MNHEY, CDR2 SMNVEV (reference sequence). The CDR3 runs to 15 residues. As DNA, the CDR3 is TGTGCCAGCAGTTTCCCAGGGGCAGGGTCCTACGAGCAGTACTTC. Its protein product is CASSFPGAGSYEQYF.

The chain links TRBV9 to TRBJ2-4; TRBD2 matches 12 bases. V was pared by 0 bases and J by 0 bases, with 7 bases of the junction left unmatched. The CDR3 has 19 residues. Germline-derived CDR1 and CDR2 are SGDLS and YYNGEE. The CDR3 DNA reads as TGTGCCAGCAGCGTAGAAGAGACTAGCGGGAGCCCAGCCAAAAACATTCAGTACTTC. Amino acid sequence: CASSVEETSGSPAKNIQYF.

V is TRBV7-2 and J is TRBJ2-1; 12 bases fit TRBD2. Trimming at V came to 8 bases and at J to 3 bases, leaving 8 bases not matched to a gene. The CDR3 spans 16 residues. Germline V gene data show CDR1 as SGHTA and CDR2 as FQGNSA. The CDR3 reads CASHTTGLAGYNEQFF. The CDR3 DNA reads as TGTGCCAGCCATACTACGGGACTAGCGGGCTACAATGAGCAGTTCTTC.

The DNA for the CDR3 is TGTGCCAGCAGCCGACAACTAGACAATGAGCAGTTCTTC. This translates into CASSRQLDNEQFF. The V call is TRBV6-2 or TRBV6-3, the J call TRBJ2-1, with D possibly being TRBD2 (5 bases). Trimming removed 6 bases at V and 5 bases at J, with 11 bases between. The CDR3 is 13 residues long. Per the germline V gene, CDR1 is MNHEY and CDR2 is SVGEGT.

The V call is TRBV11-3, the J call TRBJ1-1, with 11 bases aligning to TRBD1. The V gene end was trimmed by 5 bases and the J gene end by 5 bases; junction bases not matched to a gene: 7. CDR3 length: 15 amino acids. Germline-derived CDR1 and CDR2 are SGHNT and YENEEA. CDR3 amino acids: CASSPFRDRGTEAFF. The CDR3 coding sequence is TGTGCCAGCAGCCCTTTCCGGGACAGGGGGACTGAAGCTTTCTTT. Variable domain in full (rest from reference TRBV11-3 and TRBJ1-1): EAGVVQSPRYKIIEKKQPVAFWCNPISGHNTLYWYLQNLGQGPELLIRYENEEAVDDSQLPKDRFSAERLKGVDSTLKIQPAELGDSAVYLCASSPFRDRGTEAFFGQGTRLTVV.

This chain connects TRBV5-1 to TRBJ2-1; D remains ambiguous. V lost 0 bases to trimming and J lost 2 bases, with 9 bases between them. The CDR3 extends over 15 amino acids. CDR1 is SGHRS, CDR2 YFSETQ, per germline. CDR3 sequence reads: CASSLGSTPYNEQFF. The CDR3 DNA reads TGCGCCAGCAGCTTGGGAAGCACGCCCTACAATGAGCAGTTCTTC.

V gene TRBV5-1 combines with J gene TRBJ2-3; 9 bases map to TRBD2. J gave up 5 bases and V 1 base, and 17 bases lay outside the gene matches. The CDR3 length is 19 residues. Germline assignment: CDR1 SGHRS and CDR2 YFSETQ. This chain's CDR3 is CASSLRPISRLAEGDTQYF. The CDR3 bases are TGCGCCAGCAGCTTGCGTCCCATCTCGAGACTAGCGGAGGGAGATACGCAGTATTTT.

The chain is built from TRBV27 and TRBJ1-4, with a weak D call TRBD1 (6 bases). Germline V gives CDR1 MNHEY, CDR2 SMNVEV (reference sequence). This CDR3 contains 16 residues. Trimming took 7 bases from V and 0 from J, leaving 15 bases between them. The CDR3 loop is CASTDSRKTTNEKLFF. The CDR3 coding sequence is TGTGCCAGCACGGACAGCAGGAAAACAACTAATGAAAAACTGTTTTTT.

This clone has only one observation. The chain recombines TRBV6-1 with TRBJ2-7, with 8 bases matching TRBD1. Germline lookup yields CDR1 MNHNS and CDR2 SASEGT. The trim removed 3 bases at V and 1 base at J, leaving 8 bases unmatched. This CDR3 region has 16 residues. The CDR3: CASSDLTGGLSYEQYF. The CDR3, as DNA: TGTGCCAGCAGTGACCTTACAGGGGGGTTATCCTACGAGCAGTACTTC.

This clone turned up a few times. The chain carries TRBV3-1 (or the pseudogene TRBV3-2) and TRBJ1-3; 11 bases line up with TRBD1. Germline lookup yields CDR1 LGHDT and CDR2 YNNKEL (reference sequence). The CDR3 covers 14 residues. V lost 3 bases, J lost 7 bases, and 2 bases stayed unmatched. CDR3 in DNA: TGTGCCAGCAGCCAGGGGACAGGGGGGAACACCATATATTTT. Its protein is CASSQGTGGNTIYF.

This sequence joins TRBV19 and TRBJ1-4; TRBD1 agrees at 7 bases. V dropped 4 bases and J dropped 7; count of bases not matched to a gene: 9. Germline V gives CDR1 LNHDA, CDR2 SQIVND (reference sequence). The CDR3 is 15 residues long. CDR3 nucleotide sequence: TGTGCCAGTAGTACTCAACAGGGGCGGGGTGAAAAACTGTTTTTT. Translating it yields CASSTQQGRGEKLFF. The entire variable domain, with the rest obtained from reference TRBV19 and TRBJ1-4, is as follows: DGGITQSPKYLFRKEGQNVTLSCEQNLNHDAMYWYRQDPGQGLRLIYYSQIVNDFQKGDIAEGYSVSREKKESFPLTVTSAQKNPTAFYLCASSTQQGRGEKLFFGSGTQLSVL.

The chain joins TRBV30 to TRBJ2-2; weak D call: TRBD1 (6 bases). The CDR3 extends over 13 amino acids. The ends were cut back, 7 bases at V and 2 bases at J, with 11 bases in the middle. CDR1 and CDR2 from the germline V gene are GTSNPN and SVGIG (reference sequence). The CDR3: CAFTGLNTGELFF. In nucleotides, the CDR3 is TGTGCCTTCACAGGGTTAAACACCGGGGAGCTGTTTTTT. The full variable domain, rest sourced from reference TRBV30 and TRBJ2-2, is SQTIHQWPATLVQPVGSPLSLECTVEGTSNPNLYWYRQAAGRGLQLLFYSVGIGQISSEVPQNLSASRPQDRQFILSSKKLLLSDSGFYLCAFTGLNTGELFFGEGSRLTVL.

The J gene is TRBJ1-4, the V gene TRBV10-1; TRBD1 matches 8 bases. The V gene's germline CDR1 is WNHNN and CDR2 SYGVQD (reference sequence). This CDR3 contains 16 residues. The ends lost 2 bases at V and 7 bases at J; junction bases unmatched: 9. The CDR3 DNA follows: TGCGCCAGCAGTGAGGACCGACAGGGGAGTCGTGAAAAACTGTTTTTT. This gives the protein CASSEDRQGSREKLFF.

This clone was recorded only once. This chain links TRBV23-1 with TRBJ1-4; D may be TRBD1 (5 bases). TRBV23-1 is labeled an ORF, and its function is uncertain. The CDR3 covers 15 residues. Trimming removed 4 bases at V and 5 bases at J, with 14 bases between. Here the CDR3 reads CASSPSWRGNEKLFF. DNA for the CDR3: TGCGCCAGCAGTCCCTCCTGGCGGGGGAATGAAAAACTGTTTTTT.

The chain has TRBV10-3 and TRBJ1-1, with TRBD1 identical over 8 bases. Germline CDR1 reads ENHRY; CDR2 reads SYGVKD. The CDR3 is 14 residues long. With 3 bases clipped from V and 5 bases from J, the junction kept 5 bases outside the gene matches. This chain's CDR3 is CAISDPGGMTEAFF. CDR3 DNA sequence: TGTGCCATCAGTGATCCAGGGGGCATGACTGAAGCTTTCTTT.

The table lists this clone with a count of one. The chain combines TRBV29-1 with TRBJ1-2; TRBD1 is a possible D gene (5 bases). Germline CDR1 SQVTM, CDR2 ANQGSEA. There are 14 residues in the CDR3. V shed 4 bases and J shed 6 bases, with 18 bases lying between them. The chain's CDR3 is CSVVLPGVPDGYTF. CDR3 nucleotide sequence: TGCAGCGTTGTTCTCCCGGGGGTCCCCGATGGCTACACCTTC.